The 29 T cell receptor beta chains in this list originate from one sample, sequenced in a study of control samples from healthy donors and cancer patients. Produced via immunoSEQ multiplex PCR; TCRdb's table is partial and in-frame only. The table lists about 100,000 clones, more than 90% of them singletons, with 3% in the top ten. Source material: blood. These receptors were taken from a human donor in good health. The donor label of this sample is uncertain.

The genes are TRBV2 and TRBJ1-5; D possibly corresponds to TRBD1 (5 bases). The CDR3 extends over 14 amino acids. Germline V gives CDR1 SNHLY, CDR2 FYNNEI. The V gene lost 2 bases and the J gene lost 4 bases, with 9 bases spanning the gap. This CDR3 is CASSEWRGNQPQHF. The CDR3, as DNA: TGTGCCAGCAGTGAATGGCGGGGGAATCAGCCCCAGCATTTT.

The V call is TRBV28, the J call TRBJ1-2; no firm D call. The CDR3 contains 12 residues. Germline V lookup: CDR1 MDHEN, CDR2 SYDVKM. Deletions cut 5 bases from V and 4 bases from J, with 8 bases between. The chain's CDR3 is CASSLYVYGYTF. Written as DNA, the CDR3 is TGTGCCAGCAGTCTTTACGTCTATGGCTACACCTTC.

The CDR3 DNA reads TGTGCCAGCTCACCCATCGGCGCGGGTAATTCACCCCTCCACTTT. Protein: CASSPIGAGNSPLHF. The chain employs TRBV18 and TRBJ1-6; D remains unclear. This CDR3 comprises 15 residues. V lost 3 bases, J lost 6 bases, and 12 bases lay in between. Germline V gene sequence: CDR1 KGHSH, CDR2 LQKENI.

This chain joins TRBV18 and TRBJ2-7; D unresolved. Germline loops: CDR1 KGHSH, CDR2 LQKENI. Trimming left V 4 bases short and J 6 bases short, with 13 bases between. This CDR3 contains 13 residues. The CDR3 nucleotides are TGTGCCAGCTCACGGTCGGGCGAATCCGAGCAGTACGTC. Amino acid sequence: CASSRSGESEQYV.

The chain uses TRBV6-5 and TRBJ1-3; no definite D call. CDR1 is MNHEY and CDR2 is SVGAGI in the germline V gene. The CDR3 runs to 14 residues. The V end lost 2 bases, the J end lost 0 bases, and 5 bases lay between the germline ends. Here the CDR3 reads CASSYAGSGNTIYF. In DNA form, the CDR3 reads TGTGCCAGCAGTTACGCGGGCTCTGGAAACACCATATATTTT.

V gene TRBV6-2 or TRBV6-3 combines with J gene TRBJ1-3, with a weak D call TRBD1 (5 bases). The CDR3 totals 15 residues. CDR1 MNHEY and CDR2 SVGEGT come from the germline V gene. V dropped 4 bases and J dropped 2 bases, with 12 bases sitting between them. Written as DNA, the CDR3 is TGTGCCAGCAGTTGGGACGGTTTGACTGGAAACACCATATATTTT. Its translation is CASSWDGLTGNTIYF.

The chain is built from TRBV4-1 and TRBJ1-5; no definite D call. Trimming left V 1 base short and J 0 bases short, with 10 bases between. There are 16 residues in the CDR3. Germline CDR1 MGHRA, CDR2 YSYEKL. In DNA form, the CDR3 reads TGCGCCAGCAGCCAAGCATACGGAAATAGCAATCAGCCCCAGCATTTT. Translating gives CASSQAYGNSNQPQHF.

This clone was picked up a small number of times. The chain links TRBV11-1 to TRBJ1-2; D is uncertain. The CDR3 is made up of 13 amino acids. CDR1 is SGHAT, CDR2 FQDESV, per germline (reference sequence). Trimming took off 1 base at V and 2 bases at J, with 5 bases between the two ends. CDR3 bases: TGTGCCAGCAGCTTAGAGCAGAACTATGGCTACACCTTC. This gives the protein CASSLEQNYGYTF.

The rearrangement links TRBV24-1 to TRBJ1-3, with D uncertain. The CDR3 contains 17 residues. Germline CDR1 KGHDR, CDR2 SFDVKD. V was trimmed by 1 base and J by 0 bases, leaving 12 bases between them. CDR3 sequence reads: CATSDFPPKSSGNTIYF. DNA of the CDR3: TGTGCCACCAGTGATTTCCCCCCGAAGAGCTCTGGAAACACCATATATTTT.

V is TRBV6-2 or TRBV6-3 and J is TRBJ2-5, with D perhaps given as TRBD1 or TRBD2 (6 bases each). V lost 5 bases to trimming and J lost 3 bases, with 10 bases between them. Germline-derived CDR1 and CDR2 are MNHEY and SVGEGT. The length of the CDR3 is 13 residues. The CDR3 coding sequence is TGTGCCAGCAGTAGGGGGGCAGAAGAGACCCAGTACTTC. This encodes CASSRGAEETQYF.

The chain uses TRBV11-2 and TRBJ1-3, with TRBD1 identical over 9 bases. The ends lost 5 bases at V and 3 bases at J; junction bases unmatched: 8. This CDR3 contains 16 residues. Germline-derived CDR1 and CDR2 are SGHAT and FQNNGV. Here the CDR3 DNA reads TGTGCCAGCAGCCCCAGGGGGACAGGGAATGGAAACACCATATATTTT. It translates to CASSPRGTGNGNTIYF. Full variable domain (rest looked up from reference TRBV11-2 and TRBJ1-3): EAGVAQSPRYKIIEKRQSVAFWCNPISGHATLYWYQQILGQGPKLLIQFQNNGVVDDSQLPKDRFSAERLKGVDSTLKIQPAKLEDSAVYLCASSPRGTGNGNTIYFGEGSWLTVV.

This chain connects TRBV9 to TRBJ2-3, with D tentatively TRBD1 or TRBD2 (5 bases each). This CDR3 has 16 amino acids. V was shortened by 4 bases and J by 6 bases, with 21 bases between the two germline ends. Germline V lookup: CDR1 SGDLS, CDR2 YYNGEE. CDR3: CASSPRGASQGDTQYF. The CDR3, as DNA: TGTGCCAGCAGCCCCCGAGGAGCTAGCCAGGGCGATACGCAGTATTTT.

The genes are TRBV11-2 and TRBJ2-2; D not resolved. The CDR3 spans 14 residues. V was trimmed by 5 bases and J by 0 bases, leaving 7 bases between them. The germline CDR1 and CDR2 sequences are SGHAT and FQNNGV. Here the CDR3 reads CASSPYTNTGELFF. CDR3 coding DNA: TGTGCCAGCAGCCCCTACACGAACACCGGGGAGCTGTTTTTT.

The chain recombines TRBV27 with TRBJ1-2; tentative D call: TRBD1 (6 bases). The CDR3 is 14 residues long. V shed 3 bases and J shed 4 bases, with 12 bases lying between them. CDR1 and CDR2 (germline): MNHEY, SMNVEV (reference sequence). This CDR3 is CASSFATGLYGYTF. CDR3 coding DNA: TGTGCCAGCAGTTTTGCTACAGGGCTCTATGGCTACACCTTC.

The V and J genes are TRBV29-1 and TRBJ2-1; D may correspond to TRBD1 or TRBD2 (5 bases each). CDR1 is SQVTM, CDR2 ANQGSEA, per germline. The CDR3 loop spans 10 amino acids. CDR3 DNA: TGCAGTGGGACGCTCGGTGAGCAGTTCTTC. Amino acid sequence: CSGTLGEQFF.

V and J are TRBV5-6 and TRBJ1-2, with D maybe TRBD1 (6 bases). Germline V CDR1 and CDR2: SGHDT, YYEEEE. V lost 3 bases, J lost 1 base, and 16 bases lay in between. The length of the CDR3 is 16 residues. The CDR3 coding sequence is TGTGCCAGCAGCTCTCCCAGGACAGATTATAACTATGGCTACACCTTC. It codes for CASSSPRTDYNYGYTF.

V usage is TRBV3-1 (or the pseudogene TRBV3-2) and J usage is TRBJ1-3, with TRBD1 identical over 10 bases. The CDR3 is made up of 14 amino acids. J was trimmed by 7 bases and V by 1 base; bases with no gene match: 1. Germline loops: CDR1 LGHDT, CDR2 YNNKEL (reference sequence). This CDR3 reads CASSQGTGGNTIYF. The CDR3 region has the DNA TGTGCCAGCAGCCAAGGGACAGGGGGGAACACCATATATTTT.

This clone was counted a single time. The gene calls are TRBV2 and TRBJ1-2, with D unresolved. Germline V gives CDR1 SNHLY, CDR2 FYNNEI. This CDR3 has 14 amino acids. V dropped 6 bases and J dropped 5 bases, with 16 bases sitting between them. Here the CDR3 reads CASSRPAFSYGYTF. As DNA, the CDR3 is TGTGCCAGCAGCAGGCCAGCGTTCTCTTATGGCTACACCTTC.

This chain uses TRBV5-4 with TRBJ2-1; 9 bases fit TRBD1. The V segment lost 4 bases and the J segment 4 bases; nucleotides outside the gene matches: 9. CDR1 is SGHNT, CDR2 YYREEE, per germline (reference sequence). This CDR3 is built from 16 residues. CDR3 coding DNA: TGTGCCAGCAGCAACCCCTCGGACAGGGGATACAATGAGCAGTTCTTC. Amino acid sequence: CASSNPSDRGYNEQFF.

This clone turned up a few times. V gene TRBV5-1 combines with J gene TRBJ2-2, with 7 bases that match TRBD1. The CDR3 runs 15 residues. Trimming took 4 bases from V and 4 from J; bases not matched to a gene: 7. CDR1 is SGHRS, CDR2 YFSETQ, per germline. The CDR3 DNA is TGCGCCAGCAGCCTCCGGGACAGAGGCACCGGGGAGCTGTTTTTT. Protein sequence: CASSLRDRGTGELFF.

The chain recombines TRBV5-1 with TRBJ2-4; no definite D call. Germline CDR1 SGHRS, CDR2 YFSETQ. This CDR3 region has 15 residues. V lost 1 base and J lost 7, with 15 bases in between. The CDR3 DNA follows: TGCGCCAGCAGCTTGATGGGCCGCGAGGTGAACATTCAGTACTTC. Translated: CASSLMGREVNIQYF.

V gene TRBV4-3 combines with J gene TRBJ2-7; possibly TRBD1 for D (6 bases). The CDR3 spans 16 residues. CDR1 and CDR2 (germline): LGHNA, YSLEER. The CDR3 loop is CASSLDRRGRSYGQYV. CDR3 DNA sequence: TGCGCCAGCAGCCTCGACCGCAGGGGCAGGTCCTACGGGCAGTACGTC.

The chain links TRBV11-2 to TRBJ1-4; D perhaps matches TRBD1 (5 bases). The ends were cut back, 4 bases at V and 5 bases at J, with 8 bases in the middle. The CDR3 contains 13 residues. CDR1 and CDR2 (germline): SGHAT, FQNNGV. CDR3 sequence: CASSSRQNEKLFF. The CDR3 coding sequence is TGTGCCAGCAGCTCCCGACAGAATGAAAAACTGTTTTTT. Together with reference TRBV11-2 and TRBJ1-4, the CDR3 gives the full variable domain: EAGVAQSPRYKIIEKRQSVAFWCNPISGHATLYWYQQILGQGPKLLIQFQNNGVVDDSQLPKDRFSAERLKGVDSTLKIQPAKLEDSAVYLCASSSRQNEKLFFGSGTQLSVL.

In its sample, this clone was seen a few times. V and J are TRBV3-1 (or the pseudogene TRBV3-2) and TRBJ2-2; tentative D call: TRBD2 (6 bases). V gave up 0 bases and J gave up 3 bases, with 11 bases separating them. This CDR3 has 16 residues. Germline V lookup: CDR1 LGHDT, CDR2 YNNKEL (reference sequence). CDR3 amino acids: CASSQEYGGYTGELFF. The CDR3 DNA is TGTGCCAGCAGCCAAGAGTACGGGGGATACACCGGGGAGCTGTTTTTT.

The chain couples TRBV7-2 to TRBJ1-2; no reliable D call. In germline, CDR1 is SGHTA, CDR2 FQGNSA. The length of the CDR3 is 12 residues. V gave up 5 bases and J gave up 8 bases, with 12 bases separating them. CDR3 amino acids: CASSGQFSGYTF. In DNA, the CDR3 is TGTGCCAGCAGCGGTCAGTTTTCCGGCTACACCTTC. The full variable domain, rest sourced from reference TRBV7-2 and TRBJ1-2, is GAGVSQSPSNKVTEKGKDVELRCDPISGHTALYWYRQSLGQGLEFLIYFQGNSAPDKSGLPSDRFSAERTGGSVSTLTIQRTQQEDSAVYLCASSGQFSGYTFGSGTRLTVV.

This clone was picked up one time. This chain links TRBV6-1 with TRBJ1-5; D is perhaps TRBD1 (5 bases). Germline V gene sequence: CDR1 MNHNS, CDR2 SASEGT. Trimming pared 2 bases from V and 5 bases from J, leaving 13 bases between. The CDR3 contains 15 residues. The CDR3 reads CASSEPWGGDQPQHF. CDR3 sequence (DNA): TGTGCCAGCAGTGAACCATGGGGGGGGGATCAGCCCCAGCATTTT.

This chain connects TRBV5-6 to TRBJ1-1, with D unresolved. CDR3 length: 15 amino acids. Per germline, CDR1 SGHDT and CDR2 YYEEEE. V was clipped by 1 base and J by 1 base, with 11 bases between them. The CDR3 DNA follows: TGTGCCAGCAGCTTGAACTGGGGAAGGAACACTGAAGCTTTCTTT. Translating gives CASSLNWGRNTEAFF.

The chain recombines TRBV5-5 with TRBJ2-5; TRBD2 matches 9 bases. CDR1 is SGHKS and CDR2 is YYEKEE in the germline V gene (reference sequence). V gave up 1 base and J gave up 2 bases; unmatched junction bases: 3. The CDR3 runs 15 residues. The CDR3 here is CASSLFSGRQETQYF. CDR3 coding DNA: TGTGCCAGCAGCTTGTTCAGCGGGAGGCAAGAGACCCAGTACTTC.

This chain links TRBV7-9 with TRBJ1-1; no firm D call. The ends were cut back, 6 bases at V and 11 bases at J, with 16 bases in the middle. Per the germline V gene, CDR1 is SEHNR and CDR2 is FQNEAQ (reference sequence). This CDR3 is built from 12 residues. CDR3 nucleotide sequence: TGTGCCAGCAGGAAGGCCCCACGGGTGGCTTTCTTT. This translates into CASRKAPRVAFF. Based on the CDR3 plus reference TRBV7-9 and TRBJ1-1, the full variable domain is DTGVSQNPRHKITKRGQNVTFRCDPISEHNRLYWYRQTLGQGPEFLTYFQNEAQLEKSRLLSDRFSAERPKGSFSTLEIQRTEQGDSAMYLCASRKAPRVAFFGQGTRLTVV.